This entry is about one TCR beta chain. The V segment lost 4 bases and the J segment 5 bases; nucleotides outside the gene matches: 7. CDR3 length: 15 residues. Germline-derived CDR1 and CDR2 are MRHNA and SNTAGT. It was with 60 Vbeta and 13 Jbeta primers that the PCR ran. How the authors handled the data: Roughly 12 million shared chains were among tens of millions of unique TCR beta chains counted in a later analysis. Only in-frame clones appear in the TCRdb table, and some are missing; sequencing was by immunoSEQ multiplex PCR. V and J calls and clone size follow that table, whereas D and trimming were derived from the DNA. This table has 280,000 or so clones, approximately 90% appearing once. These data are taken from a study of cytomegalovirus exposure and HLA in healthy donors. Turning to the study itself: Among several hundred genotyped donors, about 83% fell in the Caucasian-associated ancestry cluster.

Unrecorded immune exposure was likely among donors, who were nominally healthy when sampled. The TCR originated in a woman under 30 in good health and CMV-seronegative. The chain carries TRBV6-4 and TRBJ2-1; 8 bases fit TRBD2. Sequencing input: PBMCs. CDR3 region: CASSVGAGAHNEQFF. The CDR3 DNA reads as TGTGCCAGCAGTGTAGGAGCGGGGGCGCACAATGAGCAGTTCTTC.